This TCR beta chain was identified during a study of TIL therapy for anti-PD-1-resistant metastatic lung cancer. Overall study: Tumor harvest preceded PD-1/PD-L1 blockade, followed by nivolumab treatment.

The time point: pre-treatment sample, taken before nivolumab and TIL therapy. The immunoSEQ assay was v3. The method was immunoSEQ multiplex PCR; TCRdb's version includes in-frame clones alone and lacks a portion of them. This table has about 46,000 clones, approximately 83% appearing once. The sequence derives from a person aged 25 to 85 with non-small cell lung cancer. The input for sequencing was blood, taken at baseline.

CDR3 loop: CASKGPYSNQPQHF. CDR3 in DNA: TGTGCCAGCAAGGGCCCCTATAGCAATCAGCCCCAGCATTTT. The rearrangement joins TRBV6-5 to TRBJ1-5; unclear D gene. Germline V CDR1 and CDR2: MNHEY, SVGAGI. The CDR3 runs to 14 residues. Trimming removed 7 bases from V and 0 bases from J, with 10 bases in between.